One and the same sample provided the 6 T cell receptor beta chains below, sequenced in a study of blood T cell repertoires in COVID-19. Measured with immunoSEQ multiplex PCR; TCRdb has only the in-frame clones, and not every one. The data hold 300,000 to 400,000 clones, with 90% observed a single time. Sequencing was carried out using PBMCs or T cells enriched from blood (not recorded which). These receptors were taken from a woman under 40 who had been exposed to COVID-19.

This clone was seen only a few times. The chain combines TRBV4-2 with TRBJ1-3; D ambiguous. This CDR3 spans 14 amino acids. CDR1 LGHNA and CDR2 YNFKEQ come from the germline V gene. V lost 0 bases and J 4 bases, leaving 7 bases between the germline ends. CDR3 DNA sequence: TGTGCCAGCAGCCAAGAGGCCCCGGGAAACACCATATATTTT. It codes for CASSQEAPGNTIYF.

V gene TRBV16 combines with J gene TRBJ1-4, with D unresolved. Between the trimmed V and J ends, which lost 3 bases and 0 bases, there was a span of 11 bases. Germline V gene lookup returns CDR1 KGHSY and CDR2 FQNENV. CDR3 length: 16 amino acids. The chain's CDR3 is CASSHLRLSTNEKLFF. For the CDR3, the DNA is TGTGCCAGCAGCCATCTCCGACTTTCAACTAATGAAAAACTGTTTTTT.

The CDR3 loop is CASSSGTGGRNYGYTF. The CDR3 DNA is TGTGCCAGCAGTTCCGGGACAGGGGGCCGGAACTATGGCTACACCTTC. The chain links TRBV27 to TRBJ1-2, with 12 nucleotides matching TRBD1. V lost 4 bases, J lost 2 bases, and 5 bases stayed unmatched. CDR3 length equals 16 residues. Germline CDR1 reads MNHEY; CDR2 reads SMNVEV (reference sequence).

This sequence joins TRBV7-8 and TRBJ2-1; 11 nucleotides align to TRBD2. CDR3 size: 14 residues. Germline CDR1 SGHVS, CDR2 FQNEAQ. V dropped 3 bases and J dropped 9; count of bases not matched to a gene: 4. CDR3 sequence (DNA): TGTGCCAGCAGCTTTAGCGGGGGGGTCGGTGAGCAGTTCTTC. Residues: CASSFSGGVGEQFF.

This clone is a singleton in its sample. This chain joins TRBV28 and TRBJ2-1, with 8 bases aligning to TRBD2. The V gene end was trimmed by 0 bases and the J gene end by 4 bases; junction bases not matched to a gene: 5. Looked up from germline, CDR1 is MDHEN and CDR2 is SYDVKM. The CDR3 runs 16 residues. CDR3 sequence: CASSLWGSGEYNEQFF. CDR3 DNA sequence: TGTGCCAGCAGTTTATGGGGTAGCGGGGAGTACAATGAGCAGTTCTTC.

The chain recombines TRBV19 with TRBJ2-2; 7 bases match TRBD1. J lost 2 bases, V lost 11 bases, and 8 bases had no gene match. The CDR3 spans 14 residues. Germline CDR1 reads LNHDA; CDR2 reads SQIVND (reference sequence). The CDR3 spells CAARTGPNTGELFF. The CDR3 nucleotides read TGTGCCGCCCGGACAGGACCAAACACCGGGGAGCTGTTTTTT.